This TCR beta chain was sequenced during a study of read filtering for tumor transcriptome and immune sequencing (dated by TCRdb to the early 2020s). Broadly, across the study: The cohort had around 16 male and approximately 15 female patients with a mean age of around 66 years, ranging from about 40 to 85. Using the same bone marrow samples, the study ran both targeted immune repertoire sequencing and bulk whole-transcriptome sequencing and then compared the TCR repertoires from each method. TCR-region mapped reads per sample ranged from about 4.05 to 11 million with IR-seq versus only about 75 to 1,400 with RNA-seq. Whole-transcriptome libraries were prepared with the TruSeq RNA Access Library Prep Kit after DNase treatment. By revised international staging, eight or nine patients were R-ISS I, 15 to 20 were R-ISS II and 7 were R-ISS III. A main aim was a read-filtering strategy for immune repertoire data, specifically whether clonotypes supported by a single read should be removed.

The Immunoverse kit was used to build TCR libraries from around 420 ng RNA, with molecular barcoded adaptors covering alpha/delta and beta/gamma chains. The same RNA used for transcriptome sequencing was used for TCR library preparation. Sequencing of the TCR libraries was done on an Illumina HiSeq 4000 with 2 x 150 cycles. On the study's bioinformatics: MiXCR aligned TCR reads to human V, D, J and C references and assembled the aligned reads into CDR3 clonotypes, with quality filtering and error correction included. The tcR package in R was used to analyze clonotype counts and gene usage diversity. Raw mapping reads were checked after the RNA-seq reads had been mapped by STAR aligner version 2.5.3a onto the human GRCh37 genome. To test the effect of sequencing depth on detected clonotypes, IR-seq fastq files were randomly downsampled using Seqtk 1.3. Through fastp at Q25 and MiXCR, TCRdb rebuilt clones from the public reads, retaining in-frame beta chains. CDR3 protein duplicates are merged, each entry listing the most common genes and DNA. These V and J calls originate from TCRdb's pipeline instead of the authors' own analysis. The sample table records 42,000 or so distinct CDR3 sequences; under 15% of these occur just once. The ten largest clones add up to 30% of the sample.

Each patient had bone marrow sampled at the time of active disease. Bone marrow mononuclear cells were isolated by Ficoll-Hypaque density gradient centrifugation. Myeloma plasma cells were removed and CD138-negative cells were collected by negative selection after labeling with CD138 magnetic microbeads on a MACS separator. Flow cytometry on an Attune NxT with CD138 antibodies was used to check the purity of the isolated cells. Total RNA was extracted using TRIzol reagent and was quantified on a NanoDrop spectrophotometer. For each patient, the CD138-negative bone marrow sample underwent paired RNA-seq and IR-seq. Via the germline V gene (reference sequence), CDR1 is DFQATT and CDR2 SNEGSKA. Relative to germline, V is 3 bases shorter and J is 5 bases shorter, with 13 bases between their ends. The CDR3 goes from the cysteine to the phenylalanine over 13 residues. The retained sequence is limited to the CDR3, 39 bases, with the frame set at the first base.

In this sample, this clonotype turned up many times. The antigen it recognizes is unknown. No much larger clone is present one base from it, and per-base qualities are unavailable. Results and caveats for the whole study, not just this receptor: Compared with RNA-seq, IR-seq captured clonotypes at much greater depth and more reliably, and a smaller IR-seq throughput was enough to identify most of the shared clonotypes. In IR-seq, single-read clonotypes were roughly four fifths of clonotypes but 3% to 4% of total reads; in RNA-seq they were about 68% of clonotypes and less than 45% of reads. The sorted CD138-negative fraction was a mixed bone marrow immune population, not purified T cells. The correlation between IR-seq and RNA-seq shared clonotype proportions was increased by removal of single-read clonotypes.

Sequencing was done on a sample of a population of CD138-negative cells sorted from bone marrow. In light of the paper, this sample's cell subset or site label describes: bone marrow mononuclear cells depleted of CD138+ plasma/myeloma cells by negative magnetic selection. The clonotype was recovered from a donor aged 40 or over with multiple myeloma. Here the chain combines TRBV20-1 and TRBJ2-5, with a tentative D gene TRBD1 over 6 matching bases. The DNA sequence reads TGCAGTGCTAGTAAACAGGGCTTGGAGACCCAGTACTTC. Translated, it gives CSASKQGLETQYF.